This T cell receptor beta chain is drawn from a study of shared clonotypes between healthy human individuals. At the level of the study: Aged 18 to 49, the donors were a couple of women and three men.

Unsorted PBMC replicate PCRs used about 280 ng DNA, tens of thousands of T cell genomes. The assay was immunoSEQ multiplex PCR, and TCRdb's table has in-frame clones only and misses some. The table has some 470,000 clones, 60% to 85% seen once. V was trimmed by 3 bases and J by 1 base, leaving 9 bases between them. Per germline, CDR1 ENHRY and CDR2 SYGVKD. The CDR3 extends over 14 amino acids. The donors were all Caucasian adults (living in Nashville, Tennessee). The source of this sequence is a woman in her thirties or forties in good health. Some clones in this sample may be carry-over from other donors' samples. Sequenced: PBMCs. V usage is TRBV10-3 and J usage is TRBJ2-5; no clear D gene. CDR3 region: CAISETASQETQYF. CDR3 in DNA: TGTGCCATCAGTGAAACAGCATCCCAAGAGACCCAGTACTTC.